This entry lists 4 T cell receptor beta chains sequenced from one sample in a study of control samples from healthy donors and cancer patients. The assay was immunoSEQ multiplex PCR, and TCRdb's table has in-frame clones only and misses some. This repertoire shows 150,000 to 200,000 clones, 80% to 95% found once; its top ten account for 2%. Sample: blood. The origin of the receptors is a woman aged 35 to 49 in good health.

Comment on this clone: At one end, the junction sequence differs from germline, possibly due to a read error. This chain connects TRBV19 to TRBJ1-6; no clear D gene. The CDR3 covers 13 residues. The germline V gene encodes CDR1 LNHDA and CDR2 SQIVND (reference sequence). The CDR3 loop reads CASSIVGNSPLHF. The CDR3 DNA follows: TGTGCCAGTAGCATAGTTGGGAATTCACCCCTCCACTTT.

This clone was counted a few times. This sequence joins TRBV7-9 and TRBJ2-2; the D gene is possibly TRBD2 (5 bases). The V end was cut by 5 bases, the J end by 5 bases, with 9 bases between. This CDR3 region has 13 residues. Per the germline V gene, CDR1 is SEHNR and CDR2 is FQNEAQ (reference sequence). CDR3 protein: CASSRAGTGELFF. In DNA form, the CDR3 reads TGTGCCAGCAGCCGGGCGGGTACCGGGGAGCTGTTTTTT.

The rearrangement links TRBV6-5 to TRBJ1-3, with D possibly being TRBD1 (6 bases). The ends were cut back, 2 bases at V and 6 bases at J, with 14 bases in the middle. The CDR3 is made up of 15 amino acids. CDR1 and CDR2 from the germline V gene are MNHEY and SVGAGI. CDR3 sequence (DNA): TGTGCCAGCAGTTACGCGGGGGGCGAAGTAAACACCATATATTTT. Encoded protein: CASSYAGGEVNTIYF.

V is TRBV18 and J is TRBJ2-3; tentative D call: TRBD2 (5 bases). The V and J ends lost 6 bases and 5 bases respectively, with 12 bases between them. Germline assignment: CDR1 KGHSH and CDR2 LQKENI. The CDR3 contains 13 residues. CDR3 region: CASSPRGEDTQYF. The CDR3 DNA reads as TGTGCCAGCTCTCCCCGGGGAGAAGATACGCAGTATTTT.